The clone carrying this TCR beta chain was seen more than once but under ten times. The data stem from a study of T cells in Graves' hyperthyroidism and ophthalmopathy. About 9.4 ml fresh peripheral blood yielded the PBMCs. This CDR3 has 17 residues. V lost 5 bases to trimming and J lost 2 bases; unmatched junction nucleotides: 10. The germline V gene has CDR1 SEHNR and CDR2 FQNEAQ (reference sequence). Authors of the study amplified TCR beta CDR3 regions from RNA transcripts. The HTBI set primed first-round TCR CDR3 RT-PCR. A single record per CDR3 protein comes from TCRdb applying MiXCR to the multiplex PCR reads. The sample has more than 500,000 distinct CDR3 sequences; around 15% are singletons.

The sample was blood. This clonotype was obtained from a woman aged 25 to 45 with Graves' hyperthyroidism. The rearrangement uses TRBV7-9 and TRBJ2-5; 11 positions agree with TRBD2. The CDR3 is CASSPPRLAGKQETQYF. For the CDR3, the DNA is TGTGCCAGCAGCCCCCCCCGACTAGCGGGAAAACAAGAGACCCAGTACTTC.